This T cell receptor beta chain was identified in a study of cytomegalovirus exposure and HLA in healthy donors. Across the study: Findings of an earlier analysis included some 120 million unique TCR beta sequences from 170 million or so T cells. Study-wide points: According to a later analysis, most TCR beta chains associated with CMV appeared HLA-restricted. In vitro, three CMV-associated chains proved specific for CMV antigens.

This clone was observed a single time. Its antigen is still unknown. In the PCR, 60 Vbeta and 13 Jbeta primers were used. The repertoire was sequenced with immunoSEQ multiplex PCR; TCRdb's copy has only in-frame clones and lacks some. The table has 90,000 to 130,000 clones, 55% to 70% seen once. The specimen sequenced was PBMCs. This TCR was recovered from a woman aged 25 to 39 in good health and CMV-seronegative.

This CDR3 reads CASSILDRGRGNTEAFF. CDR3 coding DNA: TGTGCCAGTAGTATCCTGGACAGGGGGAGGGGGAACACTGAAGCTTTCTTT. This chain links TRBV19 with TRBJ1-1; 10 nucleotides align to TRBD1. The CDR3 loop spans 17 amino acids. Germline values: CDR1 LNHDA, CDR2 SQIVND (reference sequence). Trimming removed 3 bases from V and 1 base from J; junction bases left unmatched: 8.